This T cell receptor (beta chain) was captured by sequencing in a study of T cell responses to AZD1222 COVID-19 vaccine. Study in general: Pooling was applied to second doses at about 4 or about 12 weeks.

This CDR3 has 13 residues. Germline CDR1 reads MNHEY; CDR2 reads SVGAGI. V was pared by 6 bases and J by 1 base, with 9 bases between. On this clone itself: Antigen specificity is unknown.

Study-wide results and caveats: Females made up more of the donors, who were largely white British, and clonal diversity may have come out too low. Close to half of all spike-specific TCRs reportedly target regions of the variants that are unmutated. Among AZD1222 vaccinees, only six were seropositive at baseline.

Profiling relied on immunoSEQ multiplex PCR, and the TCRdb table lists in-frame clones only, not all of them. The data show roughly 76,000 clones, around 86% seen once. The source was peripheral blood, collected on day 0 of AZD1222 vaccination. The V and J genes are TRBV6-5 and TRBJ2-5; no definite D call. The TCR sequence derives from an adult in good health. Here the CDR3 reads CASRRQTQETQYF. DNA of the CDR3: TGTGCCAGCAGGCGACAAACCCAAGAGACCCAGTACTTC.